The clone carrying this TCR beta chain was seen a handful of times. Its specificity is not known. TCRdb reanalysed the 5' RACE reads using MiXCR and keeps one entry per CDR3 protein. The table has 690,000 or so distinct CDR3 sequences, over 8.5% seen once. This CDR3 is 17 amino acids long. V lost 0 bases, J lost 7 bases, and 7 bases stayed unmatched. Germline assignment: CDR1 MNHEY and CDR2 SVGAGI. Healthy Caucasian individuals made up all the donors. This sample is drawn from a study of identical twins. Study outcomes and limitations: It was cross-sectional statistical analysis, not following the same donors, that the conclusions relied on. Diverse VJ usage suggested most zero-insertion clonotypes were not invariant T cells.

The data were also submitted as part of a second study, on yellow fever vaccine responses in identical twins.

The sample consisted of PBMCs. This sequence was found in a woman aged 18 to 35 in good health. This chain uses TRBV6-5 with TRBJ2-2; 11 positions match TRBD2. The CDR3 DNA reads as TGTGCCAGCAGTTACTCGTTAGCGGGAGGGCCCAGCGGGGAGCTGTTTTTT. Protein: CASSYSLAGGPSGELFF.